This entry lists 14 T cell receptor beta chains sequenced from one sample in a study of CD8+ T cells in alopecia areata. Extracted RNA was reverse transcribed, and the resulting cDNA served as sequencing template. Assay used: immunoSEQ multiplex PCR; TCRdb lists only in-frame clones, some missing. The top ten clones hold around 2.8% of a sample with more than 200,000 clones, 40% to 45% of them seen once. Treatment specified: oral pan-JAK inhibitor, 5-10 mg twice daily. Sequencing was performed on CD4+ T cells sorted from blood, taken at roughly week 36, from a patient treated with tofacitinib. The receptors derive from a human donor with alopecia areata.

This clone was picked up a small number of times. V is TRBV30 and J is TRBJ2-1, with D possibly matching TRBD2 (5 bases). V was shortened by 4 bases and J by 1 base, with 11 bases between the two germline ends. The CDR3 runs 14 residues. Germline CDR1 and CDR2: GTSNPN and SVGIG (reference sequence). The DNA of the CDR3 is TGTGCCTGGAACCGGGGAGATTCCTACAATGAGCAGTTCTTC. Amino acid sequence: CAWNRGDSYNEQFF. Full variable domain (outside the CDR3, taken from reference TRBV30 and TRBJ2-1): SQTIHQWPATLVQPVGSPLSLECTVEGTSNPNLYWYRQAAGRGLQLLFYSVGIGQISSEVPQNLSASRPQDRQFILSSKKLLLSDSGFYLCAWNRGDSYNEQFFGPGTRLTVL.

The chain links TRBV30 to TRBJ2-4, with D maybe TRBD1 (6 bases). V was shortened by 0 bases and J by 1 base, with 7 bases between the two germline ends. CDR1 is GTSNPN, CDR2 SVGIG, per germline (reference sequence). The CDR3 is made up of 14 amino acids. CDR3 sequence reads: CAWSVDRAKNIQYF. In DNA, the CDR3 is TGTGCCTGGAGTGTAGACAGGGCCAAAAACATTCAGTACTTC.

This chain uses TRBV6-5 with TRBJ2-5, with D perhaps TRBD2 (6 bases). The V gene's germline CDR1 is MNHEY and CDR2 SVGAGI. CDR3 size: 13 residues. Trimming removed 7 bases from V and 2 bases from J, with 11 bases in between. CDR3: CASTRDLQETQYF. The CDR3 nucleotides are TGTGCCAGCACGCGGGACTTACAAGAGACCCAGTACTTC.

This clone was detected only a few times. This rearrangement joins TRBV6-5 to TRBJ1-2, with D hard to call. This CDR3 comprises 14 residues. Germline V gene data show CDR1 as MNHEY and CDR2 as SVGAGI. With 2 bases removed from V and 6 bases from J, the gap between germline ends came to 13 bases. The CDR3 loop reads CASSYAQAAHGYTF. As DNA, the CDR3 is TGTGCCAGCAGTTACGCCCAGGCGGCGCATGGCTACACCTTC.

This clone was found a few times. The chain combines TRBV7-2 with TRBJ2-5; the D gene is possibly TRBD1 (7 bases). Trimming stripped 5 bases from V and 2 bases from J, with 12 bases between. Germline CDR1 is SGHTA and CDR2 is FQGNSA. This CDR3 region has 14 residues. In nucleotides, the CDR3 is TGTGCCAGCAGCCTACAGGGGAGGCAAGAGACCCAGTACTTC. It translates to CASSLQGRQETQYF.

DNA of the CDR3: TGTGCCTGGAGTTTAAGTGAAGCTTTCTTT. Its protein product is CAWSLSEAFF. The V and J genes are TRBV30 and TRBJ1-1, with D hard to call. Germline V gene sequence: CDR1 GTSNPN, CDR2 SVGIG (reference sequence). V lost 2 bases to trimming and J lost 7 bases, with 5 bases between them. The CDR3 sequence is 10 residues long. The full variable domain, with the rest looked up from reference TRBV30 and TRBJ1-1, is SQTIHQWPATLVQPVGSPLSLECTVEGTSNPNLYWYRQAAGRGLQLLFYSVGIGQISSEVPQNLSASRPQDRQFILSSKKLLLSDSGFYLCAWSLSEAFFGQGTRLTVV.

This chain joins TRBV29-1 and TRBJ2-1; 7 bases are a match to TRBD1. The V segment lost 4 bases and the J segment 2 bases; nucleotides outside the gene matches: 5. The V gene's germline CDR1 is SQVTM and CDR2 ANQGSEA. The CDR3 contains 14 residues. CDR3 protein: CSVGSRGPYNEQFF. The CDR3, as DNA: TGCAGCGTTGGGTCGAGGGGGCCCTACAATGAGCAGTTCTTC.

This chain joins TRBV9 and TRBJ2-1, with D unclear. The CDR3 sequence is 17 residues long. Germline V CDR1 and CDR2: SGDLS, YYNGEE. V lost 0 bases to trimming and J lost 0 bases, with 13 bases between them. The CDR3 is CASSVEVRVSSYNEQFF. DNA for the CDR3: TGTGCCAGCAGCGTAGAGGTTAGAGTGAGCTCCTACAATGAGCAGTTCTTC. The variable domain in full, completed from reference TRBV9 and TRBJ2-1, reads DSGVTQTPKHLITATGQRVTLRCSPRSGDLSVYWYQQSLDQGLQFLIQYYNGEERAKGNILERFSAQQFPDLHSELNLSSLELGDSALYFCASSVEVRVSSYNEQFFGPGTRLTVL.

V usage is TRBV5-1 and J usage is TRBJ2-5, with 16 bases fitting TRBD2. The CDR3 sequence is 15 residues long. Germline CDR1 SGHRS, CDR2 YFSETQ. V was pared by 2 bases and J by 9 bases, with 4 bases of the junction left unmatched. The CDR3 is CASSFGTSGRDPQYF. The CDR3 DNA reads TGCGCCAGCAGCTTCGGGACTAGCGGGAGGGATCCCCAGTACTTC.

This clone was picked up a small number of times. V gene TRBV30 combines with J gene TRBJ2-7; perhaps TRBD2 as D (5 bases). V was cut by 3 bases and J by 3 bases, with 9 bases left in between. The CDR3 is 12 residues long. Looked up from germline, CDR1 is GTSNPN and CDR2 is SVGIG (reference sequence). In DNA form, the CDR3 reads TGTGCCTGGAGCGGAGGACTCTACGAGCAGTACTTC. Translation gives CAWSGGLYEQYF.

CDR3 region: CASSSNTGGATDTQYF. CDR3 sequence (DNA): TGCGCCAGCAGCTCCAACACCGGGGGCGCCACAGATACGCAGTATTTT. The V call is TRBV4-1, the J call TRBJ2-3, with D perhaps assigned TRBD1 or TRBD2 (6 bases each). The CDR3 runs 16 residues. CDR1 and CDR2 (germline): MGHRA, YSYEKL. The V gene lost 5 bases and the J gene lost 2 bases, with 17 bases spanning the gap.

This clone was seen only a few times. V usage is TRBV10-3 and J usage is TRBJ2-2; 8 nucleotides match TRBD2. Germline CDR1 is ENHRY and CDR2 is SYGVKD. With V trimmed by 0 bases and J by 7 bases, 7 bases remained unmatched. This CDR3 is 16 amino acids long. The CDR3 DNA follows: TGTGCCATCAGTGAGTCGAGGCGGGAGGTGAACGGGGAGCTGTTTTTT. Encoded protein: CAISESRREVNGELFF.

The gene calls are TRBV29-1 and TRBJ2-2, with TRBD1 matching over 7 bases. This CDR3 contains 15 residues. Germline CDR1 and CDR2: SQVTM and ANQGSEA. V lost 7 bases, J lost 0 bases, and 8 bases stayed unmatched. The CDR3 loop reads CSAMTGYTNTGELFF. CDR3 sequence (DNA): TGCAGCGCCATGACAGGGTATACGAACACCGGGGAGCTGTTTTTT.

The CDR3 nucleotides read TGTGCCATCAGTGAGGGACAGGGGCAGAGCTACGAGCAGTACTTC. Its protein is CAISEGQGQSYEQYF. The chain is built from TRBV10-3 and TRBJ2-7; 9 nucleotides agree with TRBD1. The V segment lost 2 bases and the J segment 3 bases; nucleotides outside the gene matches: 5. This CDR3 has 15 residues. The germline CDR1 and CDR2 sequences are ENHRY and SYGVKD.